The 22 T cell receptor beta chains below come from one sample, sequenced in a study of T cell repertoires in cytomegalovirus infection. No antigen has been assigned to these receptors. TCRdb fed the reads into MiXCR, producing one record per CDR3 protein. The sample carries some 500,000 distinct CDR3 sequences, 33% recorded once. Sequenced material: cultured PBMCs, taken from culture after CMV antigen stimulation. The receptors here all came from a human donor in good health (CMV status not recorded). Some clones in this sample may be carry-over from other donors' samples.

This clonotype was observed a few times. The CDR3 DNA sequence: TGTGCCAGCAGTTACTCTGGTCTAGCGGGAGGCGAGCAGTACTTC. Its translation is CASSYSGLAGGEQYF. V usage is TRBV6-2 or TRBV6-3 and J usage is TRBJ2-7, with 11 bases identical to TRBD2. V was pared by 0 bases and J by 6 bases, with 4 bases of the junction left unmatched. This CDR3 region has 15 residues. The germline V gene encodes CDR1 MNHEY and CDR2 SVGEGT.

This clonotype showed up just a few times. V is TRBV23-1 and J is TRBJ2-7; D assignment may be TRBD1 or TRBD2 (6 bases each). TRBV23-1 is an open reading frame whose function is uncertain. V was trimmed by 3 bases and J by 5 bases, leaving 20 bases between them. The length of the CDR3 is 16 residues. CDR3: CASSHRPPGGGNEQYF. The DNA of the CDR3 is TGCGCCAGCAGTCACCGTCCACCTGGGGGCGGGAACGAGCAGTACTTC.

The chain uses TRBV12-3 or TRBV12-4 and TRBJ1-5; 7 nucleotides agree with TRBD1. The junction had 9 bases not matched to a gene; V was cut back by 6 bases and J by 4 bases. CDR3 length equals 15 residues. The CDR3 sequence: CASRPGTAYNQPQHF. The CDR3 DNA is TGTGCCAGCAGGCCCGGGACAGCGTATAATCAGCCCCAGCATTTT.

The sample holds one count of this clonotype. Being one base from a much bigger clone, this may be a read error. The V call is TRBV7-2, the J call TRBJ2-5, with 8 bases lining up with TRBD1. The CDR3 runs to 15 residues. Germline V gene sequence: CDR1 SGHTA, CDR2 FQGNSA. The CDR3 bases are TGTGCCATCAGCTTAAAACAGGGGGTCGTAAAGACCCAGTACTTC. This gives the protein CAISLKQGVVKTQYF.

The chain has TRBV10-3 and TRBJ2-4; D possibly matches TRBD1 or TRBD2 (6 bases each). The CDR3 extends over 15 amino acids. Germline loops: CDR1 ENHRY, CDR2 SYGVKD. The V gene lost 0 bases and the J gene lost 7 bases, with 13 bases spanning the gap. The CDR3 DNA reads as TGTGCCATCAGTGAGTCTCGGAGGGGGTCCAACATTCAGTACTTC. This translates into CAISESRRGSNIQYF.

CDR3 loop: CASSHPGTGEGYTF. The CDR3 region has the DNA TGCGCCAGCAGCCACCCCGGGACAGGGGAAGGCTACACCTTC. The genes are TRBV4-1 and TRBJ1-2, with TRBD1 identical over 10 bases. The germline V gene encodes CDR1 MGHRA and CDR2 YSYEKL. The CDR3 has 14 amino acids. V dropped 3 bases and J dropped 8; count of bases not matched to a gene: 6.

The chain links TRBV28 to TRBJ1-5; D gene ambiguous. The CDR3 runs 17 residues. Germline CDR1 and CDR2: MDHEN and SYDVKM. Trimming cost V 5 bases and J 0 bases, with 17 bases left between them. CDR3 in amino acids: CASSENGLKSSNQPQHF. CDR3 coding DNA: TGTGCCAGCAGTGAGAACGGACTGAAAAGTAGCAATCAGCCCCAGCATTTT.

The chain combines TRBV6-1 with TRBJ2-7; D is unresolved. The CDR3 totals 13 residues. Germline V gene data show CDR1 as MNHNS and CDR2 as SASEGT. V was trimmed by 7 bases and J by 2 bases, leaving 12 bases between them. In DNA form, the CDR3 reads TGTGCCAGCACCCCAGGTGTTGCCTACGAGCAGTACGTC. Encoded protein: CASTPGVAYEQYV.

A note on this clonotype: Germline and junction disagree at one end, which may indicate a read error. The V call is TRBV10-3, the J call TRBJ2-2, with D possibly called TRBD1 or TRBD2 (6 bases each). Germline CDR1 ENHRY, CDR2 SYGVKD. This CDR3 has 18 residues. The CDR3 region is CATSPGTWGGWNTGELFF. In nucleotides, the CDR3 is TGTGCCACCAGTCCCGGGACATGGGGAGGATGGAACACCGGGGAGCTGTTTTTT.

V usage is TRBV6-2 or TRBV6-3 and J usage is TRBJ2-1; TRBD2 matches 11 bases. The trim removed 6 bases at V and 9 bases at J, leaving 22 bases unmatched. Germline CDR1 is MNHEY and CDR2 is SVGEGT. CDR3 size: 19 residues. This CDR3 reads CASSAWTPTTSGRIFEQFF. The CDR3 region has the DNA TGTGCCAGCAGCGCTTGGACCCCTACTACTAGCGGGAGAATTTTTGAGCAGTTCTTC.

This clonotype was seen only once. The chain joins TRBV6-2 or TRBV6-3 to TRBJ1-1; perhaps TRBD1 as D (6 bases). The germline V gene has CDR1 MNHEY and CDR2 SVGEGT. CDR3 length equals 14 residues. The V end was cut by 7 bases, the J end by 4 bases, with 16 bases between. As DNA, the CDR3 is TGTGCCAGCACCCAGGACCGAGGGGGCACTGAAGCTTTCTTT. Translated: CASTQDRGGTEAFF.

This clonotype was picked up a small number of times. The chain employs TRBV6-1 and TRBJ1-1; TRBD1 matches 8 bases. The CDR3 extends over 14 amino acids. Germline assignment: CDR1 MNHNS and CDR2 SASEGT. With V trimmed by 7 bases and J by 3 bases, 7 bases remained unmatched. The CDR3 DNA is TGTGCCAGCAAGATGACAGGGGTATACACTGAAGCTTTCTTT. It encodes CASKMTGVYTEAFF.

The chain joins TRBV6-5 to TRBJ2-1; TRBD2 aligns across 15 bases. The CDR3 spans 15 residues. Germline loops: CDR1 MNHEY, CDR2 SVGAGI. V shed 6 bases and J 7 bases; nucleotides not matched to a gene: 4. The CDR3 nucleotides read TGTGCCAGCAGAAGGACTAGCGGGAGGGTAAATGAGCAGTTCTTC. Translated, it gives CASRRTSGRVNEQFF.

The V call is TRBV7-8, the J call TRBJ2-7; TRBD2 agrees at 8 bases. The V gene's germline CDR1 is SGHVS and CDR2 FQNEAQ. The CDR3 totals 15 residues. V dropped 1 base and J dropped 0; count of bases not matched to a gene: 2. CDR3 amino acids: CASSLGSGTSYEQYV. The CDR3 nucleotides are TGTGCCAGCAGCTTAGGTAGCGGGACCTCCTACGAGCAGTACGTC.

This clonotype appeared a single time. V gene TRBV7-8 combines with J gene TRBJ2-1, with TRBD2 identical over 7 bases. The V segment lost 4 bases and the J segment 10 bases; nucleotides outside the gene matches: 16. This CDR3 comprises 16 residues. The V gene's germline CDR1 is SGHVS and CDR2 FQNEAQ. CDR3 coding DNA: TGTGCCAGCAGCTCCCCCGGACTAGACCCCGTGGAGGAGCAGTTCTTC. Translating gives CASSSPGLDPVEEQFF.

This clonotype was picked up many times. The gene calls are TRBV7-2 and TRBJ1-2; D may be TRBD1 (6 bases). This CDR3 region has 17 residues. CDR1 and CDR2 (germline): SGHTA, FQGNSA. V dropped 5 bases and J dropped 5 bases, with 24 bases sitting between them. CDR3 loop: CASSPLLGATLFYGYTF. In DNA, the CDR3 is TGTGCCAGCAGCCCCCTCTTGGGGGCCACATTATTTTATGGCTACACCTTC.

The rearrangement links TRBV4-1 to TRBJ1-1; D is ambiguous. CDR1 MGHRA and CDR2 YSYEKL come from the germline V gene. V lost 0 bases to trimming and J lost 3 bases, with 8 bases between them. This CDR3 comprises 14 residues. CDR3 protein: CASSQEREYTEAFF. The CDR3 region has the DNA TGCGCCAGCAGCCAAGAGAGGGAGTACACTGAAGCTTTCTTT.

The J gene is TRBJ2-1, the V gene TRBV11-2; D remains ambiguous. CDR1 and CDR2 (germline): SGHAT, FQNNGV. The CDR3 has 14 amino acids. V lost 5 bases and J 5 bases, leaving 13 bases between the germline ends. The CDR3 bases are TGTGCCAGCAGCCTCGAAGTCAGGCACAATGAGCAGTTCTTC. It is translated as CASSLEVRHNEQFF.

This chain uses TRBV15 with TRBJ2-3; D gene ambiguous. The germline V gene encodes CDR1 LNHNV and CDR2 YYDKDF (reference sequence). V shed 5 bases and J shed 6 bases, with 12 bases lying between them. This CDR3 has 13 residues. CDR3 DNA sequence: TGTGCCACCAGCTTCCGACCGCCCGATACGCAGTATTTT. It codes for CATSFRPPDTQYF.

The chain carries TRBV7-2 and TRBJ1-2, with a weak D call TRBD1 (6 bases). V was cut by 2 bases and J by 4 bases, with 8 bases left in between. Germline assignment: CDR1 SGHTA and CDR2 FQGNSA. The CDR3 contains 13 residues. The CDR3 reads CASSLMDSYGYTF. The CDR3 region has the DNA TGTGCCAGCAGCTTAATGGACAGCTATGGCTACACCTTC.

This clonotype was recorded a few times. The chain recombines TRBV27 with TRBJ1-1; D is unclear. Trimming removed 4 bases from V and 7 bases from J, with 19 bases in between. This CDR3 has 15 amino acids. Germline V lookup: CDR1 MNHEY, CDR2 SMNVEV (reference sequence). The CDR3 loop is CASSSLGVQDDEAFF. For the CDR3, the DNA is TGTGCCAGCAGTTCCCTGGGTGTCCAGGATGATGAAGCTTTCTTT.

The V call is TRBV30, the J call TRBJ2-1; 10 bases line up with TRBD2. V was clipped by 4 bases and J by 4 bases; unmatched bases: 4. This CDR3 has 14 amino acids. Germline CDR1 is GTSNPN and CDR2 is SVGIG (reference sequence). This chain's CDR3 is CAWKLAGSYNEQFF. CDR3 sequence (DNA): TGTGCCTGGAAACTAGCGGGAAGTTACAATGAGCAGTTCTTC. The full variable domain, completed using reference TRBV30 and TRBJ2-1, is SQTIHQWPATLVQPVGSPLSLECTVEGTSNPNLYWYRQAAGRGLQLLFYSVGIGQISSEVPQNLSASRPQDRQFILSSKKLLLSDSGFYLCAWKLAGSYNEQFFGPGTRLTVL.